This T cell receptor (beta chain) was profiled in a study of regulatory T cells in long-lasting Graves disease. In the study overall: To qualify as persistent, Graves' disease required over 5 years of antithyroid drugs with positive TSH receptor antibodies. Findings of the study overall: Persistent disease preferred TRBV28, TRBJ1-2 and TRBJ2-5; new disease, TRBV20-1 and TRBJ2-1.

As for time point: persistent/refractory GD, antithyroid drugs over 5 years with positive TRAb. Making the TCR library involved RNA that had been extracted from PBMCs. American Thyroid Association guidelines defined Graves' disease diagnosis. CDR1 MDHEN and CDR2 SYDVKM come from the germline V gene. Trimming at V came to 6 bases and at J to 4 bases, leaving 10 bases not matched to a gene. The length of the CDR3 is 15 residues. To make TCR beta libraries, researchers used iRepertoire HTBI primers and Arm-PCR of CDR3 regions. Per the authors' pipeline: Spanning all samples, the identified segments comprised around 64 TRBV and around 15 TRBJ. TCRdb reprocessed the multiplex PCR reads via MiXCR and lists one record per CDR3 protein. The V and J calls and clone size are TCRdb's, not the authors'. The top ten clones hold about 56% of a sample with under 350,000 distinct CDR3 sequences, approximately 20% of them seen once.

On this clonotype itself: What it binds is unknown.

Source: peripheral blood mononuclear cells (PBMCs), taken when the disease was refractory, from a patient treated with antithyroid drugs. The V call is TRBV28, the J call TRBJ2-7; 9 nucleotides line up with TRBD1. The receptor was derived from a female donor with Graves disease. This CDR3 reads CASSPGTGPLYEQYF. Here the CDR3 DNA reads TGTGCCAGCAGCCCCGGGACAGGGCCCCTTTACGAGCAGTACTTC.